Listed below are T cell receptor beta chains from one sample, sequenced in a study of OX40 agonist ivuxolimab in advanced cancers. The assay was immunoSEQ multiplex PCR, and TCRdb's table has in-frame clones only and misses some. The sample lists 90,000 or so clones; about 90% were seen once. Source: CD4+ or CD8+ T cells sorted from blood, taken in a trial of the OX40 agonist ivuxolimab. The receptors shown here come from an adult with an advanced solid tumor such as melanoma, head and neck, liver or kidney cancer. The conserved cysteine and the conserved F or W are not part of the CDR3 here.

j_call: TRBJ1-1; v_call: TRBV28; cdr3_aa: ASRVTGGTEAF
j_call: TRBJ2-7; v_call: TRBV7-3; cdr3_aa: ASSSTSGSHEQY
j_call: TRBJ2-7; v_call: TRBV29-1; cdr3_aa: SVAGAPASYEQY
j_call: TRBJ2-1; v_call: TRBV15; cdr3_aa: ATSVDGSISEQF
j_call: TRBJ1-1; v_call: TRBV11-1; cdr3_aa: ASSPRTGGYTEAF
j_call: TRBJ1-2; v_call: TRBV5-6; cdr3_aa: ASSLDRTGYGYT
j_call: TRBJ2-3; v_call: TRBV6-1; cdr3_aa: ASSLTGLVTQY
j_call: TRBJ1-3; v_call: TRBV28; cdr3_aa: ASSSGLLSGNTIY
j_call: TRBJ1-3; v_call: TRBV7-9; cdr3_aa: ATGPSSGNTIY
j_call: TRBJ1-4; v_call: TRBV7-9; cdr3_aa: ASSLGWAEKLF
j_call: TRBJ2-3; v_call: TRBV7-9; cdr3_aa: ASSLGSSGATDTQY
j_call: TRBJ2-1; v_call: TRBV5-1; cdr3_aa: ASSLGDSSYNEQF